The TCR beta chain under discussion was sequenced for a study of T cells after yellow fever vaccination. TCRdb reprocessed the 5' RACE reads via MiXCR and lists one record per CDR3 protein. The top ten clones hold about 0.51% of a sample with 200,000 to 300,000 distinct CDR3 sequences, around 13% of them seen once. Germline CDR1 reads KGHSH; CDR2 reads LQKENI. V was cut by 11 bases and J by 6 bases, with 14 bases left in between. The CDR3 runs 12 residues. The sequences come from CD4+ T cells sorted from PBMCs, collected 45 days after the yellow fever booster vaccination. The TCR was taken from a man younger than 45 who received the YFV17D yellow fever vaccine. The genes are TRBV18 and TRBJ2-1, with D perhaps TRBD1 or TRBD2 (6 bases each). The DNA for the CDR3 is TGTGCCGGCCAAGGAGGGGGCAATGAGCAGTTCTTC. It is translated as CAGQGGGNEQFF.